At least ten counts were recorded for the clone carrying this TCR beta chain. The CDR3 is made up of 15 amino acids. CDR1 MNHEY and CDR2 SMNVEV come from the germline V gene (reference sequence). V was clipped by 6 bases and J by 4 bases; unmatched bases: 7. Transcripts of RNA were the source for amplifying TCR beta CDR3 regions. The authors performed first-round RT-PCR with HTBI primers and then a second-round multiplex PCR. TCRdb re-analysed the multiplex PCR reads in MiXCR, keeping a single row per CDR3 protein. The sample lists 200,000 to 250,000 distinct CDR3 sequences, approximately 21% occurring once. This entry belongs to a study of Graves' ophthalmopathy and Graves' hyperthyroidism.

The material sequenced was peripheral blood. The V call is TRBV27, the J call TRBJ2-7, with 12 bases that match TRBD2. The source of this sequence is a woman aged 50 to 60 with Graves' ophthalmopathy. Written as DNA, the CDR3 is TGTGCCAGCAGACTAACGACTAGCGGGAGTTACGAGCAGTACTTC. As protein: CASRLTTSGSYEQYF.